The present T cell receptor (beta chain) was sequenced within a study of blood T cell repertoires in COVID-19. Looking at the study overall: From the United States, Italy and Spain came samples of acute and convalescent COVID-19. PBMCs, B-cell-depleted T cells, or T cells provided the cDNA or gDNA that made up the material.

Germline CDR1 reads SGHAT; CDR2 reads FQNNGV. The CDR3 has 17 residues. V lost 3 bases, J lost 8 bases, and 23 bases lay in between. Original handling: Reference gene primer amplification gave nucleated cell count estimates. Produced via immunoSEQ multiplex PCR; TCRdb's table is partial and in-frame only. V and J calls plus clone size are reproduced from that table; the DNA served to infer D and trimming. The data show under 300,000 clones, 82% seen once. The chain combines TRBV11-2 with TRBJ2-1, with D tentatively TRBD2 (7 bases). This clonotype was sampled from a woman between 18 and 30 years old with acute or convalescent COVID-19. The material sequenced was peripheral blood. CDR3 bases: TGTGCCAGCAGCTTTAAAAACGATCCAGGGGCGGGGGATGAGCAGTTCTTC. Its protein product is CASSFKNDPGAGDEQFF.